This TCR beta chain appears in the sequencing data of a study of cytomegalovirus exposure and HLA in healthy donors. Whole-study results and caveats: Immune exposure information available was restricted to CMV serostatus.

To note about this clone: Its specificity is not known.

The germline gives CDR1 SGHAT, CDR2 FQNNGV. The CDR3 length is 15 residues. V trimming: 3 bases; J trimming: 7 bases; junction bases outside the gene matches: 10. The PCR ran on 60 Vbeta and 13 Jbeta primers. Repertoires were generated with immunoSEQ multiplex PCR, while TCRdb's copy carries only in-frame clones and drops some. This table holds approximately 90,000 clones, approximately 71% found once. Sequencing input: PBMCs. The chain is built from TRBV11-2 and TRBJ2-7; 9 nucleotides agree with TRBD2. The sequence was collected from a man under 40 in good health and CMV-seronegative. Here the CDR3 DNA reads TGTGCCAGCAGCTTCAGGCGGGAGGGCCTTGGGGAGCAGTACTTC. Its translation is CASSFRREGLGEQYF.